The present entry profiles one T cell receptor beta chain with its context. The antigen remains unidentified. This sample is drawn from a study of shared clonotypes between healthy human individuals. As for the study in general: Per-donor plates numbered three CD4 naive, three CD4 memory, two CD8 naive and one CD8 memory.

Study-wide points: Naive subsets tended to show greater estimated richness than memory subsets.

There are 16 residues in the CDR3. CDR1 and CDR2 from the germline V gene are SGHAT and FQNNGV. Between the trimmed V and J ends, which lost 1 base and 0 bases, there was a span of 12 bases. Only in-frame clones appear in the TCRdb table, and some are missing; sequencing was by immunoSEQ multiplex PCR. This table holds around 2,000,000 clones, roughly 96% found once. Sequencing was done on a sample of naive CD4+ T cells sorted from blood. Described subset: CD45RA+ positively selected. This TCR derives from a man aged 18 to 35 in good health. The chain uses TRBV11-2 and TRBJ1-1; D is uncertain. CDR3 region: CASSLGAASMNTEAFF. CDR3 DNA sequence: TGTGCCAGCAGCTTAGGGGCAGCTTCCATGAACACTGAAGCTTTCTTT.